This TCR beta chain was sequenced during a study of OX40 agonist ivuxolimab in advanced cancers. Study as a whole: An anti-OX40 (CD134) antibody with agonistic activity, ivuxolimab, was administered to patients.

From germline, CDR1 is SNHLY and CDR2 FYNNEI. V lost 3 bases, J lost 2 bases, and 7 bases lay in between. The CDR3 length is 13 residues. Autoimmune disease history or systemic immunosuppression was exclusionary. Produced via immunoSEQ multiplex PCR; TCRdb's table is partial and in-frame only. The table includes more than 45,000 clones, about 82% detected once. Sequences were derived from CD4+ or CD8+ T cells sorted from blood, sampled in a trial of the OX40 agonist ivuxolimab. The TCR comes from an adult with an advanced solid tumor such as melanoma, head and neck, liver or kidney cancer. The J gene is TRBJ1-1, the V gene TRBV2, with D hard to call. In nucleotides, the CDR3 is TGTGCCAGCAGTGATCAGTTTAACACTGAAGCTTTCTTT. Encoded protein: CASSDQFNTEAFF. The whole variable domain, remainder taken from reference TRBV2 and TRBJ1-1, is EPEVTQTPSHQVTQMGQEVILRCVPISNHLYFYWYRQILGQKVEFLVSFYNNEISEKSEIFDDQFSVERPDGSNFTLKIRSTKLEDSAMYFCASSDQFNTEAFFGQGTRLTVV.